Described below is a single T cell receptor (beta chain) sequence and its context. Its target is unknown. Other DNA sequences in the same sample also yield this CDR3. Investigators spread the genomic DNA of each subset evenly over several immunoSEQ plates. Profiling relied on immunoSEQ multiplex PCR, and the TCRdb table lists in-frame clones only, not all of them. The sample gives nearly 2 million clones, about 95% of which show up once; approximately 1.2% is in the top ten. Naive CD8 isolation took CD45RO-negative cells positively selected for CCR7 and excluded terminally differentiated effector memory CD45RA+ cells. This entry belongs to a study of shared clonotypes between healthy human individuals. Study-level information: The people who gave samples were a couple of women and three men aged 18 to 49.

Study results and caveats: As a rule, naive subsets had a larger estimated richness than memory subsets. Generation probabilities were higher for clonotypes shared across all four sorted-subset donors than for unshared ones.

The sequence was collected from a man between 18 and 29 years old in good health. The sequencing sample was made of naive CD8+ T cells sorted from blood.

CDR3 in amino acids: CASSPGLAGYEQYF. The CDR3 DNA reads TGTGCCAGCAGCCCAGGACTAGCGGGTTACGAGCAGTACTTC. This chain uses TRBV6-5 with TRBJ2-7; TRBD2 matches 11 bases. The CDR3 loop spans 14 amino acids. Losses at the gene ends were 6 bases for V and 4 bases for J; bases not matched to a gene: 5. Germline lookup yields CDR1 MNHEY and CDR2 SVGAGI.